What follows are 27 T cell receptor beta chains derived from one specimen sequenced in a study of technical replicates of blood from four donors. Assay: immunoSEQ multiplex PCR; the TCRdb copy retains only in-frame clones and omits some. The table records 11,000 to 15,000 clones, roughly 83% of them present only once. Sequenced: PBMCs. These receptor sequences come from a human donor in good health.

The chain employs TRBV29-1 and TRBJ1-5, with 8 positions matching TRBD1. Germline-derived CDR1 and CDR2 are SQVTM and ANQGSEA. The CDR3 length is 14 residues. V trimming: 6 bases; J trimming: 0 bases; junction bases outside the gene matches: 4. CDR3 in DNA: TGCAGCGTCTGGACAGGGTATAGCAATCAGCCCCAGCATTTT. It is translated as CSVWTGYSNQPQHF.

The DNA of the CDR3 is TGTGCCTGGAGTTTAGCGAACGGACTACTAGGGGAGCTGTTTTTT. Protein sequence: CAWSLANGLLGELFF. The chain couples TRBV30 to TRBJ2-2, with D possibly TRBD2 on 6 matching bases. The CDR3 consists of 15 residues. Germline assignment: CDR1 GTSNPN and CDR2 SVGIG (reference sequence). Trimming stripped 2 bases from V and 8 bases from J, with 18 bases between.

This clone was observed a single time. This chain links TRBV2 with TRBJ2-1; maybe TRBD2 (7 bases). Deletions cut 2 bases from V and 6 bases from J, with 14 bases between. Germline values: CDR1 SNHLY, CDR2 FYNNEI. The CDR3 covers 15 residues. CDR3 coding DNA: TGTGCCAGCAGTGAAAGGGGGGGATGGTCCAATGAGCAGTTCTTC. Protein: CASSERGGWSNEQFF.

The chain uses TRBV5-1 and TRBJ2-1; TRBD2 might be the D (5 bases). CDR1 and CDR2 (germline): SGHRS, YFSETQ. The CDR3 has 16 amino acids. Trimming left V 2 bases short and J 1 base short, with 13 bases between. CDR3 bases: TGCGCCAGCAGCTTTTCTAGCAGCCAATCCTACAATGAGCAGTTCTTC. This sequence encodes CASSFSSSQSYNEQFF. The entire variable domain, with the rest obtained from reference TRBV5-1 and TRBJ2-1, is as follows: KAGVTQTPRYLIKTRGQQVTLSCSPISGHRSVSWYQQTPGQGLQFLFEYFSETQRNKGNFPGRFSGRQFSNSRSEMNVSTLELGDSALYLCASSFSSSQSYNEQFFGPGTRLTVL.

The rearrangement uses TRBV5-3 and TRBJ1-1, with a possible D match to TRBD1 (5 bases). Being an ORF, TRBV5-3 has a function that is uncertain. The V end was cut by 1 base, the J end by 4 bases, with 23 bases between. This CDR3 has 18 amino acids. The CDR3 loop reads CARSLNPGTGGLTTEAFF. The CDR3 region has the DNA TGTGCCAGAAGCTTGAACCCCGGGACGGGGGGGTTAACCACTGAAGCTTTCTTT.

This clone is medium-sized in the sample. V is TRBV2 and J is TRBJ2-7; the D gene is possibly TRBD2 (6 bases). Germline V gene data show CDR1 as SNHLY and CDR2 as FYNNEI. The CDR3 is 14 residues long. Trimming removed 2 bases at V and 3 bases at J, with 11 bases between. The CDR3 sequence: CASSEIAEYYEQYF. In DNA, the CDR3 is TGTGCCAGCAGTGAAATAGCGGAATACTACGAGCAGTACTTC.

The chain is built from TRBV18 and TRBJ1-1; possibly TRBD1 for D (5 bases). Germline V gene data show CDR1 as KGHSH and CDR2 as LQKENI. This CDR3 region has 13 residues. Between the trimmed V and J ends, which lost 5 bases and 8 bases, there was a span of 15 bases. CDR3 bases: TGTGCCAGCTCAGGGGGACTGGGCGAAGAAGCTTTCTTT. Translation gives CASSGGLGEEAFF. Together with reference TRBV18 and TRBJ1-1, the CDR3 gives the full variable domain: NAGVMQNPRHLVRRRGQEARLRCSPMKGHSHVYWYRQLPEEGLKFMVYLQKENIIDESGMPKERFSAEFPKEGPSILRIQQVVRGDSAAYFCASSGGLGEEAFFGQGTRLTVV.

The rearrangement links TRBV19 to TRBJ2-6, with D unclear. In germline, CDR1 is LNHDA, CDR2 SQIVND (reference sequence). V was pared by 7 bases and J by 2 bases, with 21 bases between. This CDR3 is built from 18 residues. In DNA, the CDR3 is TGTGCCAGTACTCGTCAGGTCCAGGTTACAACTGGGGCCAACGTCCTGACTTTC. Residues: CASTRQVQVTTGANVLTF.

The gene calls are TRBV5-1 and TRBJ1-2, with D possibly matching TRBD1 (5 bases). This CDR3 has 15 amino acids. Trimming cost V 4 bases and J 0 bases, with 13 bases left between them. Germline V gene sequence: CDR1 SGHRS, CDR2 YFSETQ. The CDR3 sequence is CASSPGGPANYGYTF. The CDR3 DNA follows: TGCGCCAGCAGCCCCGGGGGACCAGCTAACTATGGCTACACCTTC.

CDR3 loop: CASSVTGSGYGYTF. CDR3 nucleotides: TGTGCCAGCAGTGTGACAGGGAGCGGCTATGGCTACACCTTC. The gene calls are TRBV6-1 and TRBJ1-2, with 7 bases identical to TRBD1. This CDR3 comprises 14 residues. Germline CDR1 MNHNS, CDR2 SASEGT. The ends lost 4 bases at V and 4 bases at J; junction bases unmatched: 6.

The V gene is TRBV19, the J gene TRBJ2-2; D call uncertain. The germline V gene has CDR1 LNHDA and CDR2 SQIVND (reference sequence). This CDR3 spans 14 amino acids. Deletions cut 3 bases from V and 7 bases from J, with 12 bases between. The CDR3 sequence is CASSIMVQVGELFF. CDR3 nucleotide sequence: TGTGCCAGTAGTATTATGGTCCAGGTCGGGGAGCTGTTTTTT. Full variable domain (remainder filled in from reference TRBV19 and TRBJ2-2): DGGITQSPKYLFRKEGQNVTLSCEQNLNHDAMYWYRQDPGQGLRLIYYSQIVNDFQKGDIAEGYSVSREKKESFPLTVTSAQKNPTAFYLCASSIMVQVGELFFGEGSRLTVL.

This rearrangement joins TRBV11-2 to TRBJ1-4, with D tentatively TRBD1 (6 bases). The CDR3 sequence is 16 residues long. Trimming shortened V by 5 bases and J by 5 bases, and 18 bases separated the two germline ends. From germline, CDR1 is SGHAT and CDR2 FQNNGV. Written as DNA, the CDR3 is TGTGCCAGCAGCCCCTTAACCGGGACACCGAATGAAAAACTGTTTTTT. Translation: CASSPLTGTPNEKLFF.

V usage is TRBV10-3 and J usage is TRBJ1-2, with a weak D call TRBD1 (6 bases). CDR3 length: 15 residues. CDR1 and CDR2 (germline): ENHRY, SYGVKD. V lost 0 bases and J lost 5, with 13 bases in between. In DNA, the CDR3 is TGTGCCATCAGTGAGTCAAGGGGGTTATCGTATGGCTACACCTTC. Translation: CAISESRGLSYGYTF.

The chain uses TRBV28 and TRBJ1-2, with a possible D match to TRBD1 (6 bases). Trimming left V 5 bases short and J 4 bases short, with 17 bases between. The CDR3 has 15 residues. Germline assignment: CDR1 MDHEN and CDR2 SYDVKM. The CDR3 spells CASSPTVDSIYGYTF. The CDR3 DNA sequence: TGTGCCAGCAGTCCCACGGTGGACAGCATCTATGGCTACACCTTC.

This sequence joins TRBV5-8 and TRBJ2-4; 11 bases fit TRBD2. The CDR3 totals 16 residues. The V and J ends lost 0 bases and 6 bases, in that order; junction bases with no gene match: 5. The germline V gene has CDR1 SGHTS and CDR2 YDEGEE. CDR3 nucleotides: TGTGCCAGCAGCTTGGCCTTAACTAGCGGGGGAAACATTCAGTACTTC. It translates to CASSLALTSGGNIQYF.

The chain has TRBV10-3 and TRBJ2-1; 7 bases fit TRBD2. The CDR3 sequence is 16 residues long. Germline loops: CDR1 ENHRY, CDR2 SYGVKD. V lost 0 bases to trimming and J lost 10 bases; unmatched junction nucleotides: 12. Written as DNA, the CDR3 is TGTGCCATCAGTGAGTCGGCGGGAGCCCTTGGGGGGGAGCAGTTCTTC. This codes for CAISESAGALGGEQFF.

This rearrangement joins TRBV5-1 to TRBJ1-5; the D is unclear. V lost 0 bases and J lost 4, with 11 bases in between. Germline CDR1 reads SGHRS; CDR2 reads YFSETQ. The CDR3 extends over 15 amino acids. The CDR3 DNA sequence: TGCGCCAGCAGCTTGGGGAGCGGCCGTAATCAGCCCCAGCATTTT. Translated: CASSLGSGRNQPQHF.

This chain connects TRBV7-9 to TRBJ2-1; perhaps TRBD2 as D (6 bases). The germline V and J ends were trimmed by 6 bases and 9 bases, with 12 bases remaining between them. Germline V gene data show CDR1 as SEHNR and CDR2 as FQNEAQ (reference sequence). This CDR3 region has 12 residues. The CDR3 nucleotides are TGTGCCAGCAGTAGGGGACTCGCTGAGCAGTTCTTC. It is translated as CASSRGLAEQFF.

This sequence joins TRBV30 and TRBJ2-7; TRBD1 aligns across 11 bases. This CDR3 contains 17 residues. Germline-derived CDR1 and CDR2 are GTSNPN and SVGIG (reference sequence). Trimming at V came to 0 bases and at J to 7 bases, leaving 14 bases not matched to a gene. The CDR3 here is CAWSVYPHGQGAGEQYF. The CDR3 bases are TGTGCCTGGAGTGTATATCCCCACGGACAGGGGGCTGGAGAGCAGTACTTC.

This clone has a single count. This chain uses TRBV27 with TRBJ2-2; no clear D. Per the germline V gene, CDR1 is MNHEY and CDR2 is SMNVEV (reference sequence). V gave up 7 bases and J gave up 3 bases, with 21 bases separating them. CDR3 length equals 17 residues. The CDR3 loop is CASTSHEVVRYTGELFF. The CDR3 coding sequence is TGTGCCAGCACTTCGCACGAGGTGGTTCGGTACACCGGGGAGCTGTTTTTT.

The count of this clone is one. The chain is built from TRBV7-3 and TRBJ2-7; D gene uncertain. Germline V gives CDR1 SGHTA, CDR2 FQGTGA. V lost 0 bases to trimming and J lost 6 bases, with 18 bases between them. The CDR3 length is 16 residues. CDR3 bases: TGTGCCAGCAGCTTAACGTCAGGATATTCCCCCTCCGAGCAGTACTTC. This gives the protein CASSLTSGYSPSEQYF. The variable domain in full, completed from reference TRBV7-3 and TRBJ2-7, reads GAGVSQTPSNKVTEKGKYVELRCDPISGHTALYWYRQSLGQGPEFLIYFQGTGAADDSGLPNDRFFAVRPEGSVSTLKIQRTERGDSAVYLCASSLTSGYSPSEQYFGPGTRLTVT.

This chain uses TRBV28 with TRBJ1-2, with 7 nucleotides matching TRBD1. The germline gives CDR1 MDHEN, CDR2 SYDVKM. This CDR3 comprises 16 residues. V trimming: 4 bases; J trimming: 4 bases; junction bases outside the gene matches: 12. The CDR3 region is CASSSTSGTVVYGYTF. DNA of the CDR3: TGTGCCAGCAGTTCAACTTCCGGGACAGTTGTCTATGGCTACACCTTC.

The chain combines TRBV6-6 with TRBJ2-5; no clear D gene. Germline CDR1 MNHNY, CDR2 SVGAGI (reference sequence). V shed 5 bases and J shed 5 bases, with 6 bases lying between them. The length of the CDR3 is 11 residues. The CDR3 coding sequence is TGTGCCAGCAGTGCACGGGAGACCCAGTACTTC. It translates to CASSARETQYF.

V gene TRBV5-1 combines with J gene TRBJ1-2, with TRBD1 identical over 7 bases. Per the germline V gene, CDR1 is SGHRS and CDR2 is YFSETQ. The CDR3 totals 15 residues. Trimming cost V 4 bases and J 6 bases; bases outside gene matches: 12. The CDR3 sequence is CASSTVRGTQDGYTF. The DNA of the CDR3 is TGCGCCAGCAGCACCGTCAGGGGGACTCAAGATGGCTACACCTTC.

The chain uses TRBV10-3 and TRBJ1-4, with TRBD1 identical over 12 bases. CDR1 and CDR2 (germline): ENHRY, SYGVKD. Trimming cost V 10 bases and J 7 bases; bases outside gene matches: 4. CDR3 length: 13 residues. The CDR3 region has the DNA TGTGCCACAGGGACAGGGGGCTTTGAAAAACTGTTTTTT. Its translation: CATGTGGFEKLFF.

A few counts support this clone. V usage is TRBV7-2 and J usage is TRBJ1-1; a possible D gene is TRBD1 (6 bases). V lost 5 bases, J lost 6 bases, and 16 bases lay in between. The CDR3 is 14 residues long. In germline, CDR1 is SGHTA, CDR2 FQGNSA. In nucleotides, the CDR3 is TGTGCCAGCAGCCAAGGGGACATCATCGCTGAAGCTTTCTTT. Translation: CASSQGDIIAEAFF. Variable domain in full (rest from reference TRBV7-2 and TRBJ1-1): GAGVSQSPSNKVTEKGKDVELRCDPISGHTALYWYRQSLGQGLEFLIYFQGNSAPDKSGLPSDRFSAERTGGSVSTLTIQRTQQEDSAVYLCASSQGDIIAEAFFGQGTRLTVV.

The chain combines TRBV10-3 with TRBJ1-1; 8 nucleotides align to TRBD1. V dropped 3 bases and J dropped 1; count of bases not matched to a gene: 4. The CDR3 is 15 amino acids. From germline, CDR1 is ENHRY and CDR2 SYGVKD. The CDR3, as DNA: TGTGCCATCAGTGATATGACAGGGGCGAACACTGAAGCTTTCTTT. It codes for CAISDMTGANTEAFF.